The 8 T cell receptor beta chains listed next were all sequenced from one sample in a study of vaccination effects on CD4 cells after COVID-19. Sequencing was performed with immunoSEQ multiplex PCR; in TCRdb, only in-frame clones are kept and a portion is missing. Altogether approximately 87,000 clones are present, approximately 74% being singletons, with the ten largest covering around 1.5%. Sequencing in the ViraFEST assay came after antigen-specific CD4+ T cells had been expanded with viral peptide pools, which were used to stimulate PBMC. Subsequent to a culture period of under 11 days, CD4+ T cells were isolated. These receptors lack a known antigen. Source: CD4+ T cells from PBMCs cultured with HCoV-229E spike peptides, taken before COVID-19 vaccination. Receptors originate from a human donor who received a COVID-19 vaccine.

The V call is TRBV6-5, the J call TRBJ2-5, with TRBD1 matching over 8 bases. The CDR3 runs to 14 residues. Germline V gene sequence: CDR1 MNHEY, CDR2 SVGAGI. Germline trimming cut 0 bases from V and 3 bases from J; bases unmatched to any gene: 0. CDR3 region: CASSYSDREETQYF. In nucleotides, the CDR3 is TGTGCCAGCAGTTACTCGGACAGGGAAGAGACCCAGTACTTC.

This chain joins TRBV7-2 and TRBJ1-5, with 8 bases aligning to TRBD1. The J segment lost 6 bases and the V segment lost 4 bases, leaving 5 bases of the junction unmatched. The CDR3 covers 14 residues. Looked up from germline, CDR1 is SGHTA and CDR2 is FQGNSA. The CDR3 reads CASSSGQEGQPQHF. The CDR3 nucleotides read TGTGCCAGCAGCTCGGGACAGGAGGGTCAGCCCCAGCATTTT.

This clone was observed a few times. The chain is built from TRBV6-6 and TRBJ2-3, with 7 bases fitting TRBD1. CDR1 is MNHNY and CDR2 is SVGAGI in the germline V gene (reference sequence). V trimming: 5 bases; J trimming: 3 bases; junction bases outside the gene matches: 5. The CDR3 has 14 amino acids. The CDR3 coding sequence is TGTGCCAGCAGTGGGACAGTCCTTACAGATACGCAGTATTTT. Residues: CASSGTVLTDTQYF.

This clone has just one count. V usage is TRBV6-5 and J usage is TRBJ2-1; 10 bases align to TRBD1. The germline V gene has CDR1 MNHEY and CDR2 SVGAGI. After removal of 5 bases from V and 3 bases from J, the junction contained 4 bases not matched to a gene. The CDR3 is made up of 15 amino acids. The CDR3, as DNA: TGTGCCAGCAGTAACCGGGACAGGGGCTACAATGAGCAGTTCTTC. Its translation: CASSNRDRGYNEQFF.

This clone has a handful of counts. The rearrangement uses TRBV5-1 and TRBJ1-4; D remains unclear. V dropped 0 bases and J dropped 0 bases, with 6 bases sitting between them. The CDR3 has 15 residues. Germline CDR1 reads SGHRS; CDR2 reads YFSETQ. In nucleotides, the CDR3 is TGCGCCAGCAGCTTGGAAGCTGCAACTAATGAAAAACTGTTTTTT. Amino acid sequence: CASSLEAATNEKLFF.

The chain is built from TRBV5-5 and TRBJ2-3; 7 positions match TRBD1. The CDR3 runs to 20 residues. The ends lost 0 bases at V and 3 bases at J; junction bases unmatched: 19. The germline gives CDR1 SGHKS, CDR2 YYEKEE (reference sequence). The CDR3 spells CASSLVWRALLGGLTDTQYF. For the CDR3, the DNA is TGTGCCAGCAGCTTGGTATGGCGTGCTTTGTTAGGGGGCCTGACAGATACGCAGTATTTT.

The chain recombines TRBV2 with TRBJ1-2; the match to TRBD1 covers 8 bases. Germline CDR1 SNHLY, CDR2 FYNNEI. This CDR3 contains 16 residues. Unmatched junction bases numbered 15, after V lost 5 bases and J lost 7 bases. The CDR3 DNA follows: TGTGCCAGCAGTTCCCTTCAGGGACAGGAGGTTGGTGGCTACACCTTC. Its translation is CASSSLQGQEVGGYTF.

In this sample, this clone turned up a few times. The chain employs TRBV19 and TRBJ1-5; 7 nucleotides align to TRBD1. The V and J ends lost 4 bases and 2 bases, in that order; junction bases with no gene match: 11. The V gene's germline CDR1 is LNHDA and CDR2 SQIVND (reference sequence). The CDR3 sequence is 17 residues long. The CDR3, as DNA: TGTGCCAGTAGTAATTTCCACAGGGGCACCGGCAATCAGCCCCAGCATTTT. This sequence encodes CASSNFHRGTGNQPQHF.